This note documents a single TCR beta chain sequence. Antigen: not known. At deep level, the assay was performed. The repertoire was sequenced with immunoSEQ multiplex PCR; TCRdb's copy has only in-frame clones and lacks some. Of approximately 2.4 million clones listed, around 95% were seen once; the top ten hold over 0.1%. This entry belongs to a study of shared clonotypes between healthy human individuals. Study background: Aged 18 to 49, the donors were two women and three men. The study, taken as a whole, reports: Compared with clonotypes that all four donors shared, non-shared clonotypes had lower generation probabilities.

The germline V gene encodes CDR1 SGDLS and CDR2 YYNGEE. V was pared by 1 base and J by 0 bases, with 7 bases between. The CDR3 loop spans 14 amino acids. This TCR was sampled from a man aged 18 to 29 in good health. Sequencing was carried out using naive CD4+ T cells sorted from blood. Regarding subset: CD45RA+ positively selected. The rearrangement links TRBV9 to TRBJ1-1, with unresolved D. CDR3 nucleotide sequence: TGTGCCAGCAGCGTAACAGTCATGAACACTGAAGCTTTCTTT. It encodes CASSVTVMNTEAFF. Full variable domain (missing parts from reference TRBV9 and TRBJ1-1): DSGVTQTPKHLITATGQRVTLRCSPRSGDLSVYWYQQSLDQGLQFLIQYYNGEERAKGNILERFSAQQFPDLHSELNLSSLELGDSALYFCASSVTVMNTEAFFGQGTRLTVV.